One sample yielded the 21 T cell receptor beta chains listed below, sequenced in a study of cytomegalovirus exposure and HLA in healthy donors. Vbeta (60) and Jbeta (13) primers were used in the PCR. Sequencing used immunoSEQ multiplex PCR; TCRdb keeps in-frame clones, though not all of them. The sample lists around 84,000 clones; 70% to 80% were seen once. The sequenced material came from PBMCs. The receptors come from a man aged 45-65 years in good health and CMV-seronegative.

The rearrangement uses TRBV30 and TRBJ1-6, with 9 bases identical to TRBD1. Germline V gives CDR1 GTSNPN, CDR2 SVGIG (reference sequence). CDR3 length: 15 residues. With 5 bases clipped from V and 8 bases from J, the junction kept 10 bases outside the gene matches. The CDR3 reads CAWGVSGTGYSPLHF. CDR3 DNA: TGTGCCTGGGGAGTTTCCGGGACAGGGTATTCACCCCTCCACTTT.

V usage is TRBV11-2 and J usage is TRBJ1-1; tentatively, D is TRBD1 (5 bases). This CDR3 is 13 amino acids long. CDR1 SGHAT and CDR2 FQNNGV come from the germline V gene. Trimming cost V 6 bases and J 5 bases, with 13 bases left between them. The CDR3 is CASSTGLDTEAFF. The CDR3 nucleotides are TGTGCCAGCAGTACAGGTTTGGATACTGAAGCTTTCTTT. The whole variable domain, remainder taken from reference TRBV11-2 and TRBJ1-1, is EAGVAQSPRYKIIEKRQSVAFWCNPISGHATLYWYQQILGQGPKLLIQFQNNGVVDDSQLPKDRFSAERLKGVDSTLKIQPAKLEDSAVYLCASSTGLDTEAFFGQGTRLTVV.

The CDR3 DNA reads TGTGCCACCAGCAGACCCCCAACCGGGAGCCACAATGAGCAGTTCTTC. This translates into CATSRPPTGSHNEQFF. The chain carries TRBV15 and TRBJ2-1, with a tentative D call TRBD2 (6 bases). Trimming cost V 2 bases and J 5 bases, with 16 bases left between them. The CDR3 has 16 amino acids. Germline V gene lookup returns CDR1 LNHNV and CDR2 YYDKDF (reference sequence).

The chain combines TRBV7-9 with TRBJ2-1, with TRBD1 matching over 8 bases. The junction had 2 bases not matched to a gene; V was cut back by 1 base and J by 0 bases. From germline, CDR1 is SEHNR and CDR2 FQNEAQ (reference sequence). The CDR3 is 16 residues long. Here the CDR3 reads CASSLETGASYNEQFF. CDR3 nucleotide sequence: TGTGCCAGCAGCTTAGAGACAGGGGCCTCCTACAATGAGCAGTTCTTC.

The CDR3: CASSILWGGTLRPQHF. The CDR3 DNA follows: TGTGCCAGTAGTATCCTATGGGGGGGGACTTTACGGCCCCAGCATTTT. The chain links TRBV19 to TRBJ1-5, with D perhaps TRBD1 (5 bases). Per germline, CDR1 LNHDA and CDR2 SQIVND (reference sequence). V lost 3 bases to trimming and J lost 9 bases, with 21 bases between them. The CDR3 length is 16 residues.

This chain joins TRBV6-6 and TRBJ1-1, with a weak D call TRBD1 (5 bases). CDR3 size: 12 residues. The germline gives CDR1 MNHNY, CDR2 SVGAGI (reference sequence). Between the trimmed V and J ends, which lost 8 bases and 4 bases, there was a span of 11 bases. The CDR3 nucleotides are TGTGCCAGCTTTAGGGGTCCCACTGAAGCTTTCTTT. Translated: CASFRGPTEAFF.

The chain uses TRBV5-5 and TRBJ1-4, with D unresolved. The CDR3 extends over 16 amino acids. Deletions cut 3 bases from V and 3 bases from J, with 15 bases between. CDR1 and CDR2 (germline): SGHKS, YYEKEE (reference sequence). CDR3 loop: CASSSKTLGANEKLFF. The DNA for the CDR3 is TGTGCCAGCAGCTCCAAAACCCTCGGGGCTAATGAAAAACTGTTTTTT.

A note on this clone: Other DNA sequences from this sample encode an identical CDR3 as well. The CDR3 region is CASSEGRTANTEAFF. The DNA of the CDR3 is TGTGCCAGCAGTGAAGGCCGGACAGCGAACACTGAAGCTTTCTTT. The chain combines TRBV2 with TRBJ1-1; D might be TRBD1 (6 bases). Germline CDR1 and CDR2: SNHLY and FYNNEI. The CDR3 sequence is 15 residues long. The germline V and J ends were trimmed by 1 base and 1 base, with 10 bases remaining between them.

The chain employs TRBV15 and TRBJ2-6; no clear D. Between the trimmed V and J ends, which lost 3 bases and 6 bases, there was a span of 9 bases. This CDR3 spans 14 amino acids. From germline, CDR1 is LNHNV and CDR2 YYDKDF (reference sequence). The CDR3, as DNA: TGTGCCACCAGCAGGGCCACCTCGGCCAACGTCCTGACTTTC. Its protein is CATSRATSANVLTF.

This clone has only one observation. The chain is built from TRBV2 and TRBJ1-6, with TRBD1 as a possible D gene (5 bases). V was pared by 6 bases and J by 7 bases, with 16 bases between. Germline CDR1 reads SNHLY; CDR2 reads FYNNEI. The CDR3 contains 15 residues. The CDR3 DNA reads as TGTGCCAGCAGGAAAGAACAGGAGAAAAATTCACCCCTCCACTTT. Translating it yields CASRKEQEKNSPLHF.

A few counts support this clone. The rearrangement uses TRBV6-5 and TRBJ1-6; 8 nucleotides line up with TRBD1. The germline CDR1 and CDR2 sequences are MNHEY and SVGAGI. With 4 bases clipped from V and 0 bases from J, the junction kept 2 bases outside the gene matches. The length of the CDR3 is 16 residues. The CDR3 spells CASSWTGSSYNSPLHF. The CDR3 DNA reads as TGTGCCAGCAGTTGGACAGGGAGCTCCTATAATTCACCCCTCCACTTT.

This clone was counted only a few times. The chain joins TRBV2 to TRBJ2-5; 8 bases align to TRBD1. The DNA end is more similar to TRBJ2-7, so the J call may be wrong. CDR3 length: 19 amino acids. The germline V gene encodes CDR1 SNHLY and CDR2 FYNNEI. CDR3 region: CASSIDRGRRLLTSYEQYF. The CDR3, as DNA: TGTGCCAGCAGTATAGACAGGGGAAGAAGACTACTAACTTCCTACGAGCAGTACTTC.

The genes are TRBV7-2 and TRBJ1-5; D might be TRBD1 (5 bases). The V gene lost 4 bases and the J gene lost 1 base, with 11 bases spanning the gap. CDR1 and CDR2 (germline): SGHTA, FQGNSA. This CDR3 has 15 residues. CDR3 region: CASSSGGSSNQPQHF. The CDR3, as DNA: TGTGCCAGCAGCTCCGGGGGATCCAGCAATCAGCCCCAGCATTTT.

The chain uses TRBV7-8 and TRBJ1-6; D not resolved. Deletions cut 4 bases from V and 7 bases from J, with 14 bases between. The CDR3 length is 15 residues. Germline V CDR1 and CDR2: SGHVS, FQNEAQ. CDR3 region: CASSSEGRANSPLHF. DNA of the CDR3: TGTGCCAGCAGCTCGGAAGGGAGGGCGAATTCACCCCTCCACTTT.

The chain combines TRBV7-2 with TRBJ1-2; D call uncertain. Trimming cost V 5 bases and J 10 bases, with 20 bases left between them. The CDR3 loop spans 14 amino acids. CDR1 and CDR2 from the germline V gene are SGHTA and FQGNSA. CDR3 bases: TGTGCCAGCAGCGGTTACGGGGTCCCACTATCCTACACCTTC. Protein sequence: CASSGYGVPLSYTF.

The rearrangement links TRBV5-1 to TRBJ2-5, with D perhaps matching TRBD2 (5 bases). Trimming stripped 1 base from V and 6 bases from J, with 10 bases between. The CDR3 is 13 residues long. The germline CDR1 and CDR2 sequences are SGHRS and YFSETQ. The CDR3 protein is CASSLSGRQTQYF. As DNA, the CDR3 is TGCGCCAGCAGCTTGTCGGGGAGACAGACCCAGTACTTC.

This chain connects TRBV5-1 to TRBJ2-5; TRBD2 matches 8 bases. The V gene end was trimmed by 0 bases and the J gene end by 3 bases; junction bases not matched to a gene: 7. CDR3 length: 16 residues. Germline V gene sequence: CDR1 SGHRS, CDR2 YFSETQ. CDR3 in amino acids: CASSLGFAGGKETQYF. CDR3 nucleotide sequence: TGCGCCAGCAGCTTGGGATTCGCGGGGGGAAAAGAGACCCAGTACTTC.

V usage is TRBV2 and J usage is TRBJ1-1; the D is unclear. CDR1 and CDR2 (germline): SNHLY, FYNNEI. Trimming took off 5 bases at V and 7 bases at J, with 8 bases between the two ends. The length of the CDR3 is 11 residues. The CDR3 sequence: CASSPSLEAFF. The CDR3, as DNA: TGTGCCAGCAGTCCCTCTCTTGAAGCTTTCTTT.

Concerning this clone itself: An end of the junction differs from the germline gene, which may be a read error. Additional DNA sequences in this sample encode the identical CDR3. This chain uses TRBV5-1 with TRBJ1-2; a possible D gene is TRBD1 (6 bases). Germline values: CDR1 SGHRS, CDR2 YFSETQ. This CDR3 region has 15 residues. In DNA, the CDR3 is TGTGCCAGCAGCTTGGAATCGGCAGGGGCCTATGGCTACACCTTC. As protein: CASSLESAGAYGYTF. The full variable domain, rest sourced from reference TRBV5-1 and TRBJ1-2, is KAGVTQTPRYLIKTRGQQVTLSCSPISGHRSVSWYQQTPGQGLQFLFEYFSETQRNKGNFPGRFSGRQFSNSRSEMNVSTLELGDSALYLCASSLESAGAYGYTFGSGTRLTVV.

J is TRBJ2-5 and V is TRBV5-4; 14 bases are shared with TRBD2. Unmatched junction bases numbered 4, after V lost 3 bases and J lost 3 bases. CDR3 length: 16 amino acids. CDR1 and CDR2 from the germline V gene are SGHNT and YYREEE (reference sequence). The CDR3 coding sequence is TGTGCCAGCAGCTCAGGACTAGCGGGGGGTGAAGAGACCCAGTACTTC. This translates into CASSSGLAGGEETQYF.

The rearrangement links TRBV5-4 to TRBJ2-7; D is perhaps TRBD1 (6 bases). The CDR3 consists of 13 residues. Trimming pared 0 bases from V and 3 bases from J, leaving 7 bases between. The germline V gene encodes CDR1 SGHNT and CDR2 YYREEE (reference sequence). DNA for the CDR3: TGTGCCAGCAGCTTGGGGGACAACTACGAGCAGTACTTC. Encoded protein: CASSLGDNYEQYF.